A selection of T cell receptor beta chains follows, all from one sample in a study of blood T cell repertoires in COVID-19. Produced via immunoSEQ multiplex PCR; TCRdb's table is partial and in-frame only. The table lists about 80,000 clones, about 85% of them singletons. The specimen sequenced was peripheral blood. The receptors here all came from a human donor in a cohort sampled during active COVID-19. Both conserved end residues are trimmed from each CDR3. The order of the fields is CDR3 length, V gene, D gene, J gene, CDR3 protein. A D gene is named only where the DNA matches it firmly.

>14|TRBV5-1|TRBD2|TRBJ2-1
ASSLRAGGPLGEQF
>13|TRBV19|NA|TRBJ1-6
ASSVTRAEDSPLH
>14|TRBV28|NA|TRBJ2-4
ASSSGQLLAKNIQY
>13|TRBV5-1|TRBD2|TRBJ2-1
ASSLGLAGYNEQF
>14|TRBV18|NA|TRBJ1-1
ASSPHPPGNGAEAF
>14|TRBV18|NA|TRBJ1-5
ASSPQGLSGNQPQH
>13|TRBV3-1/TRBV3-2|TRBD1|TRBJ2-5
ASSQAGTGEETQY
>13|TRBV6-2/TRBV6-3|NA|TRBJ2-3
ASSRTSGGTDTQY
>12|TRBV13|NA|TRBJ1-6
ASSLASSNSPLH
>13|TRBV27|TRBD1|TRBJ1-5
ASSFAGGSNQPQH
>14|TRBV6-5|NA|TRBJ1-5
ASSSGQIHSNQPQH
>13|TRBV11-3|NA|TRBJ2-1
ASSLGSRGYNEQF
>10|TRBV10-3|NA|TRBJ1-6
AIRKENSPLH
>11|TRBV19|TRBD1|TRBJ1-5
ASTDRVGQPQH
>15|TRBV9|TRBD2|TRBJ2-2
ASSALTSGRRTGELF
>12|TRBV11-2|TRBD1|TRBJ1-2
ASSLGQSNYGYT
>15|TRBV19|NA|TRBJ2-6
ASRKPGSNPGANVLT
>13|TRBV24-1|NA|TRBJ1-5
ATSGSDSSNQPQH
>14|TRBV19|NA|TRBJ1-5
ASSMTRTRGNQPQH
>14|TRBV6-5|NA|TRBJ1-4
ASSYSGVATNEKLF
>10|TRBV5-1|NA|TRBJ2-1
ASSLGGSLQF
>11|TRBV9|TRBD1|TRBJ2-7
ASSPWTGREQY
>13|TRBV7-8|NA|TRBJ2-7
ASSKGGAIQNEQY
>17|TRBV21-1|NA|TRBJ2-3
ASSRGGSGSPYSTDTQY
>13|TRBV14|NA|TRBJ2-5
ASSSSTDFQETQY
>11|TRBV6-5|NA|TRBJ1-2
AIRDSRGYGYT
>16|TRBV7-2|TRBD2|TRBJ2-7
ASSLPALAGAWDYEQY
>13|TRBV7-8|TRBD1|TRBJ1-2
ASSPPGQTNYGYT
>11|TRBV29-1|NA|TRBJ2-5
SVESRGGETQY
>15|TRBV3-1/TRBV3-2|TRBD2|TRBJ2-2
ASSQVPAGVNTGELF
>13|TRBV15|NA|TRBJ1-2
ATSRDQGAGYGYT
>9|TRBV20-1|NA|TRBJ2-3
SARVGGTQY
>11|TRBV29-1|TRBD2|TRBJ2-5
SVRTSGGETQY
>14|TRBV19|TRBD1|TRBJ1-5
ASRGQGEGSNQPQH
>13|TRBV30|NA|TRBJ2-3
AWSVQKEKKNTQY
>14|TRBV3-1/TRBV3-2|TRBD2|TRBJ2-1
ASSQSAGGSGNEQF
>13|TRBV5-6|TRBD2|TRBJ2-2
ASSLGLAGAGELF
>12|TRBV2|NA|TRBJ1-5
ASNPSRGNQPQH
>12|TRBV2|NA|TRBJ1-6
ASKEGIRNSPLH
>14|TRBV30|TRBD1|TRBJ2-5
AWGTGKGRQRETQY
>12|TRBV18|NA|TRBJ1-2
ASSPPAGDYGYT
>15|TRBV11-2|TRBD2|TRBJ2-7
ASSLGVGTSGRGEQY
>15|TRBV28|TRBD2|TRBJ2-1
ASSLGRGTSGYNEQF
>15|TRBV24-1|TRBD2|TRBJ2-3
ATLSRRTSVDTDTQY
>10|TRBV11-3|NA|TRBJ2-3
ASSLTGGAQY
>15|TRBV28|NA|TRBJ1-5
ASRPGHSSSSNQPQH
>14|TRBV15|NA|TRBJ1-5
ATSREVRQGLRPQH
>14|TRBV7-9|TRBD2|TRBJ2-5
ASSPWEGRFQETQY
>15|TRBV7-8|TRBD2|TRBJ2-1
ASSLTRGREKYNEQF
>9|TRBV2|NA|TRBJ2-5
ASGDTGAQY
>15|TRBV28|TRBD1|TRBJ1-5
ASRPMQGAPGNQPQH
>13|TRBV5-6|TRBD1|TRBJ2-5
ASSPLGTGGETQY